This T cell receptor beta chain was identified during a study of blood T cell repertoires in COVID-19. Whole-study context: The United States, Italy and Spain provided the acute and convalescent COVID-19 samples.

In the authors' methods: Cell counts per sample came from amplifying reference gene primers. Clones were sequenced by immunoSEQ multiplex PCR, and TCRdb holds only the in-frame ones, with some missing. The V and J calls and clone size were taken over from that table, and D and trimming were inferred from the DNA. The profile covers about 140,000 clones, with about 87% appearing a single time and around 2.3% taken by the ten largest. V shed 6 bases, J shed 3 bases, and the junction held 0 bases outside the gene matches. Germline CDR1 SQVTM, CDR2 ANQGSEA. The CDR3 loop spans 11 amino acids. Patients from Seattle were sampled longitudinally, starting during active infection.

The sequencing input was peripheral blood. This receptor was taken from a human donor with COVID-19, enrolled during active disease. The donor label of this sample is uncertain. V and J are TRBV29-1 and TRBJ1-1; 8 bases match TRBD1. The CDR3 region is CSVTGDTEAFF. In nucleotides, the CDR3 is TGCAGCGTGACAGGGGACACTGAAGCTTTCTTT. The whole variable domain, filled in from reference TRBV29-1 and TRBJ1-1, reads SAVISQKPSRDICQRGTSLTIQCQVDSQVTMMFWYRQQPGQSLTLIATANQGSEATYESGFVIDKFPISRPNLTFSTLTVSNMSPEDSSIYLCSVTGDTEAFFGQGTRLTVV.